The 12 T cell receptor beta chains given below trace back to one sample, sequenced in a study of blood T cell repertoires in COVID-19. Repertoires were generated with immunoSEQ multiplex PCR, while TCRdb's copy carries only in-frame clones and drops some. The table shows 350,000 to 500,000 clones, with 70% to 90% occurring only once. Sequencing input: peripheral blood. The receptors originated from a man aged 18 to 29 with COVID-19, enrolled during active disease.

The J gene is TRBJ2-7, the V gene TRBV27, with D perhaps TRBD1 (5 bases). The V gene's germline CDR1 is MNHEY and CDR2 SMNVEV (reference sequence). The ends were cut back, 5 bases at V and 3 bases at J, with 20 bases in the middle. CDR3 size: 16 residues. DNA for the CDR3: TGTGCCAGCAGTCCTTTAGAAGGGGCAGGAAACTACGAGCAGTACTTC. Translated: CASSPLEGAGNYEQYF.

The V gene is TRBV6-5, the J gene TRBJ2-7; 7 bases agree with TRBD1. From germline, CDR1 is MNHEY and CDR2 SVGAGI. With 0 bases clipped from V and 4 bases from J, the junction kept 9 bases outside the gene matches. This CDR3 comprises 16 residues. The chain's CDR3 is CASSYSTSGQKYEQYF. CDR3 sequence (DNA): TGTGCCAGCAGTTACTCGACTTCGGGACAGAAATACGAGCAGTACTTC.

The rearrangement links TRBV6-1 to TRBJ1-1; D not certain. V dropped 2 bases and J dropped 4 bases, with 2 bases sitting between them. The CDR3 is 11 amino acids. Germline lookup yields CDR1 MNHNS and CDR2 SASEGT. This CDR3 reads CASSELTEAFF. The CDR3 DNA reads as TGTGCCAGCAGTGAACTCACTGAAGCTTTCTTT.

This clone was detected once. The J gene is TRBJ2-1, the V gene TRBV18; perhaps TRBD1 as D (6 bases). Germline V gene lookup returns CDR1 KGHSH and CDR2 LQKENI. There are 19 residues in the CDR3. V was clipped by 0 bases and J by 0 bases, with 18 bases between them. The CDR3 DNA reads TGTGCCAGCTCACCACCTCGGGAACAGGGAGATAACTCCTACAATGAGCAGTTCTTC. Its protein is CASSPPREQGDNSYNEQFF.

This clone was observed a single time. The chain links TRBV5-1 to TRBJ2-5; 7 bases are shared with TRBD2. This CDR3 has 14 residues. CDR1 and CDR2 from the germline V gene are SGHRS and YFSETQ. Unmatched junction bases numbered 6, after V lost 2 bases and J lost 5 bases. The CDR3 here is CASSFLEGGETQYF. As DNA, the CDR3 is TGCGCCAGCAGCTTCCTTGAGGGAGGGGAGACCCAGTACTTC.

The chain links TRBV6-2 or TRBV6-3 to TRBJ2-5; D is undetermined. The CDR3 loop spans 12 amino acids. Germline CDR1 and CDR2: MNHEY and SVGEGT. Trimming took 4 bases from V and 1 from J, leaving 4 bases between them. DNA for the CDR3: TGTGCCAGCAGTTTATCCCAAGAGACCCAGTACTTC. Its protein product is CASSLSQETQYF.

The J gene is TRBJ2-1, the V gene TRBV7-9; the D gene is possibly TRBD1 (6 bases). The CDR3 length is 15 residues. V was trimmed by 2 bases and J by 9 bases, leaving 17 bases between them. Germline loops: CDR1 SEHNR, CDR2 FQNEAQ (reference sequence). The CDR3 sequence: CASSLLGAFTGEQFF. In nucleotides, the CDR3 is TGTGCCAGCAGCTTATTGGGGGCGTTCACGGGTGAGCAGTTCTTC.

This clone was detected a few times. The rearrangement joins TRBV19 to TRBJ1-2, with TRBD1 as a possible D gene (5 bases). This CDR3 spans 12 amino acids. V was trimmed by 10 bases and J by 5 bases, leaving 14 bases between them. The germline V gene encodes CDR1 LNHDA and CDR2 SQIVND (reference sequence). The CDR3 protein is CATHEGVYGYTF. The CDR3 DNA follows: TGTGCCACGCATGAAGGGGTTTATGGCTACACCTTC. Variable domain in full (rest from reference TRBV19 and TRBJ1-2): DGGITQSPKYLFRKEGQNVTLSCEQNLNHDAMYWYRQDPGQGLRLIYYSQIVNDFQKGDIAEGYSVSREKKESFPLTVTSAQKNPTAFYLCATHEGVYGYTFGSGTRLTVV.

The J gene is TRBJ2-2, the V gene TRBV7-3; the D gene is possibly TRBD1 (5 bases). CDR1 and CDR2 (germline): SGHTA, FQGTGA. V gave up 2 bases and J gave up 1 base, with 11 bases separating them. The CDR3 loop spans 16 amino acids. The CDR3 here is CASSLRQGQNTGELFF. Here the CDR3 DNA reads TGTGCCAGCAGCTTACGGCAGGGCCAGAACACCGGGGAGCTGTTTTTT.

The chain employs TRBV5-4 and TRBJ2-1; 7 bases fit TRBD2. There are 14 residues in the CDR3. Germline trimming cut 2 bases from V and 5 bases from J; bases unmatched to any gene: 4. Looked up from germline, CDR1 is SGHNT and CDR2 is YYREEE (reference sequence). The CDR3 DNA follows: TGTGCCAGCAGCTTTGCTAGCGGAAACAATGAGCAGTTCTTC. As protein: CASSFASGNNEQFF. Variable domain in full (rest from reference TRBV5-4 and TRBJ2-1): ETGVTQSPTHLIKTRGQQVTLRCSSQSGHNTVSWYQQALGQGPQFIFQYYREEENGRGNFPPRFSGLQFPNYSSELNVNALELDDSALYLCASSFASGNNEQFFGPGTRLTVL.

The gene calls are TRBV7-2 and TRBJ2-1; TRBD2 agrees at 10 bases. Germline assignment: CDR1 SGHTA and CDR2 FQGNSA. CDR3 length: 15 amino acids. The J segment lost 2 bases and the V segment lost 7 bases, leaving 5 bases of the junction unmatched. CDR3 region: CASKPLAGTYNEQFF. For the CDR3, the DNA is TGTGCCAGCAAGCCACTAGCGGGGACCTACAATGAGCAGTTCTTC.

J is TRBJ2-7 and V is TRBV18, with TRBD1 as a possible D gene (5 bases). Between the trimmed V and J ends, which lost 0 bases and 7 bases, there was a span of 16 bases. CDR1 is KGHSH, CDR2 LQKENI, per germline. The CDR3 consists of 15 residues. In DNA, the CDR3 is TGTGCCAGCTCACCACCCCAAGGGGAAAGCAGAGAGCAGTACTTC. Encoded protein: CASSPPQGESREQYF.